Listed here are 26 T cell receptor beta chains from one sample, sequenced in a study of CD8 T cells in ankylosing spondylitis. Notes on the study in general: A TCR beta motif made of several highly homologous variants seemed typical of ankylosing spondylitis blood.

TCRdb re-analysed the 5' RACE reads in MiXCR, keeping a single row per CDR3 protein. This sample carries 200,000 to 250,000 distinct CDR3 sequences, approximately 20% of them seen once, and the ten largest clones take approximately 46%. Antigen specificity for these receptors is unknown. The sample consisted of blood, either unsorted or a sorted T cell fraction (not recorded which). All receptors derive from a male donor with ankylosing spondylitis.

The gene calls are TRBV4-1 and TRBJ1-2, with D maybe TRBD1 (6 bases). The V and J ends lost 0 bases and 4 bases respectively, with 15 bases between them. Germline CDR1 is MGHRA and CDR2 is YSYEKL. CDR3 length: 16 amino acids. The CDR3 loop reads CASSQDWGQAAYGYTF. DNA for the CDR3: TGCGCCAGCAGCCAAGACTGGGGGCAGGCCGCCTATGGCTACACCTTC.

The chain couples TRBV6-6 to TRBJ1-1, with unresolved D. V lost 6 bases to trimming and J lost 6 bases, with 11 bases between them. Germline loops: CDR1 MNHNY, CDR2 SVGAGI (reference sequence). The CDR3 is made up of 12 amino acids. In DNA, the CDR3 is TGTGCCAGCAGAGAAACATGGCCTGAAGCTTTCTTT. Amino acid sequence: CASRETWPEAFF.

The chain combines TRBV11-2 with TRBJ2-3, with D perhaps matching TRBD2 (6 bases). Per the germline V gene, CDR1 is SGHAT and CDR2 is FQNNGV. There are 18 residues in the CDR3. Trimming removed 0 bases from V and 7 bases from J, with 23 bases in between. The CDR3, as DNA: TGTGCCAGCAGCTTAGAGGGGTCGGAACCGGGGGTAACCCATACGCAGTATTTT. Its translation is CASSLEGSEPGVTHTQYF.

Many counts were recorded for this clonotype. J is TRBJ2-1 and V is TRBV27, with no clear D. CDR3 length: 11 amino acids. CDR1 and CDR2 (germline): MNHEY, SMNVEV (reference sequence). The V and J ends lost 4 bases and 5 bases respectively, with 3 bases between them. The chain's CDR3 is CASSSNNEQFF. CDR3 in DNA: TGTGCCAGCAGTTCAAACAATGAGCAGTTCTTC.

The CDR3 DNA reads as TGCGCCAGCAGCCACACTCGGAGGGAGCACGAGCAGTACTTC. It translates to CASSHTRREHEQYF. The chain combines TRBV4-1 with TRBJ2-7, with D perhaps matching TRBD2 (6 bases). The germline V gene encodes CDR1 MGHRA and CDR2 YSYEKL. V was trimmed by 3 bases and J by 5 bases, leaving 14 bases between them. The CDR3 loop spans 14 amino acids.

This clonotype came up once. The chain recombines TRBV4-1 with TRBJ2-2, with 8 bases that match TRBD1. CDR1 is MGHRA and CDR2 is YSYEKL in the germline V gene. CDR3 size: 16 residues. Trimming at V came to 1 base and at J to 2 bases, leaving 3 bases not matched to a gene. The CDR3 loop is CASSQVTGDNTGELFF. CDR3 nucleotide sequence: TGCGCCAGCAGCCAAGTGACAGGGGACAACACCGGGGAGCTGTTTTTT.

With respect to this clonotype: Since a much larger clone is just one base distant, this may be a read error. The chain is built from TRBV2 and TRBJ2-7; D remains unclear. The CDR3 length is 10 residues. V shed 6 bases and J shed 2 bases, with 2 bases lying between them. Germline values: CDR1 SNHLY, CDR2 FYNNEI. Here the CDR3 reads CASSTYEQYF. The CDR3 DNA is TGTGCCAGCAGCACCTACGAGCAGTACTTC.

This clonotype was recorded a few times. The chain couples TRBV14 to TRBJ2-7, with TRBD1 matching 10 bases. Germline V gives CDR1 SGHDN, CDR2 FVKESK. V lost 6 bases and J lost 4; bases outside the gene matches: 12. This CDR3 is built from 16 residues. CDR3 DNA sequence: TGTGCCAGCAGTTCCAGTACCGGGACAGGGGTATACGAGCAGTACTTC. This sequence encodes CASSSSTGTGVYEQYF.

This clonotype was seen more than once but under ten times. The chain combines TRBV29-1 with TRBJ2-7, with TRBD1 identical over 7 bases. Trimming cost V 7 bases and J 1 base; bases outside gene matches: 7. The germline CDR1 and CDR2 sequences are SQVTM and ANQGSEA. The CDR3 contains 13 residues. The CDR3 reads CSALTGTSYEQYF. In DNA, the CDR3 is TGCAGCGCGCTGACAGGGACGTCCTACGAGCAGTACTTC.

J is TRBJ2-1 and V is TRBV7-8, with 7 bases matching TRBD2. CDR1 is SGHVS, CDR2 FQNEAQ, per germline. This CDR3 spans 17 amino acids. The trim removed 4 bases at V and 0 bases at J, leaving 9 bases unmatched. CDR3 protein: CASSSGVAGFSYNEQFF. The CDR3 DNA follows: TGTGCCAGCAGCTCCGGGGTAGCGGGTTTCTCCTACAATGAGCAGTTCTTC.

This sequence joins TRBV29-1 and TRBJ2-3; 12 bases line up with TRBD2. After removal of 4 bases from V and 4 bases from J, the junction contained 3 bases not matched to a gene. The CDR3 contains 14 residues. The germline CDR1 and CDR2 sequences are SQVTM and ANQGSEA. The chain's CDR3 is CSVGLAGVADTQYF. The CDR3 coding sequence is TGCAGCGTTGGACTAGCGGGAGTAGCAGATACGCAGTATTTT.

This clonotype was picked up a small number of times. The chain employs TRBV2 and TRBJ2-3, with D possibly being TRBD1 or TRBD2 (5 bases each). The V gene lost 7 bases and the J gene lost 2 bases, with 10 bases spanning the gap. CDR3 length: 13 amino acids. CDR1 SNHLY and CDR2 FYNNEI come from the germline V gene. CDR3: CASTGGITDTQYF. The CDR3 nucleotides are TGTGCCAGCACTGGGGGTATCACAGATACGCAGTATTTT.

This clonotype was recorded many times. The V gene is TRBV12-3 or TRBV12-4, the J gene TRBJ1-2; a possible D gene is TRBD1 (5 bases). The V and J ends lost 3 bases and 0 bases respectively, with 14 bases between them. This CDR3 contains 16 residues. This CDR3 is CASSLGEGLANYGYTF. CDR3 sequence (DNA): TGTGCCAGCAGTTTGGGGGAAGGCCTAGCTAACTATGGCTACACCTTC.

V usage is TRBV13 and J usage is TRBJ2-7; D assignment may be TRBD1 or TRBD2 (5 bases each). Germline assignment: CDR1 PRHDT and CDR2 FYEKMQ (reference sequence). Trimming took 4 bases from V and 2 from J, leaving 12 bases between them. The CDR3 sequence is 14 residues long. The CDR3 DNA follows: TGTGCCAGCAGCTATGGGACGGTTCCCTACGAGCAGTACTTC. It codes for CASSYGTVPYEQYF.

This clonotype was counted between two and nine times. The chain recombines TRBV24-1 with TRBJ2-5; tentative D call: TRBD1 (6 bases). Per the germline V gene, CDR1 is KGHDR and CDR2 is SFDVKD. The CDR3 length is 16 residues. V was clipped by 3 bases and J by 1 base, with 14 bases between them. The CDR3 here is CATSDAYDRTQETQYF. CDR3 nucleotide sequence: TGTGCCACCAGTGATGCCTACGACAGGACCCAAGAGACCCAGTACTTC.

The V gene is TRBV3-1, the J gene TRBJ2-7, with D perhaps being TRBD1 or TRBD2 (5 bases each). Deletions cut 4 bases from V and 3 bases from J, with 16 bases between. The V gene's germline CDR1 is LGHDT and CDR2 YNNKEL (reference sequence). This CDR3 comprises 15 residues. CDR3 coding DNA: TGTGCCAGCAGCCCACTAGGGACCGGGAACTACGAGCAGTACTTC. Its protein product is CASSPLGTGNYEQYF.

This chain joins TRBV7-9 and TRBJ1-1, with D uncertain. CDR1 is SEHNR and CDR2 is FQNEAQ in the germline V gene (reference sequence). This CDR3 region has 14 residues. V lost 6 bases to trimming and J lost 6 bases, with 17 bases between them. CDR3 DNA sequence: TGTGCCAGCAGTCGGGTCGCCGGCACGGCTGAAGCTTTCTTT. It encodes CASSRVAGTAEAFF. Full variable domain (outside the CDR3, taken from reference TRBV7-9 and TRBJ1-1): DTGVSQNPRHKITKRGQNVTFRCDPISEHNRLYWYRQTLGQGPEFLTYFQNEAQLEKSRLLSDRFSAERPKGSFSTLEIQRTEQGDSAMYLCASSRVAGTAEAFFGQGTRLTVV.

The CDR3 DNA reads as TGCGCCAGCAGCTTGGCGGATAAACAGGGATTAGAGCAGTTCTTC. This gives the protein CASSLADKQGLEQFF. This sequence joins TRBV5-1 and TRBJ2-1; tentative D call: TRBD1 (6 bases). V lost 0 bases and J 10 bases, leaving 17 bases between the germline ends. The CDR3 has 15 amino acids. CDR1 and CDR2 (germline): SGHRS, YFSETQ.

This chain uses TRBV15 with TRBJ2-3; 7 bases match TRBD1. The junction had 0 bases not matched to a gene; V was cut back by 3 bases and J by 0 bases. Germline CDR1 reads LNHNV; CDR2 reads YYDKDF (reference sequence). This CDR3 spans 14 amino acids. This CDR3 reads CATSRTGSTDTQYF. DNA for the CDR3: TGTGCCACCAGCAGGACAGGGAGCACAGATACGCAGTATTTT.

The CDR3 sequence is CASSLVPGSSYEQYF. CDR3 bases: TGTGCCAGCAGCTTGGTCCCAGGGAGCTCCTACGAGCAGTACTTC. The chain uses TRBV5-8 and TRBJ2-7, with D possibly being TRBD1 or TRBD2 (5 bases each). Looked up from germline, CDR1 is SGHTS and CDR2 is YDEGEE. Trimming pared 0 bases from V and 0 bases from J, leaving 10 bases between. The CDR3 spans 15 residues.

V is TRBV12-3 or TRBV12-4 and J is TRBJ1-1, with a possible D match to TRBD1 (5 bases). The V and J ends lost 0 bases and 7 bases respectively, with 15 bases between them. The CDR3 is 15 amino acids. CDR3 residues: CASSLATVGPGEAFF. The DNA of the CDR3 is TGTGCCAGCAGTTTAGCGACAGTGGGCCCGGGTGAAGCTTTCTTT.

The V call is TRBV5-1, the J call TRBJ2-1; D is possibly TRBD2 (5 bases). CDR1 is SGHRS, CDR2 YFSETQ, per germline. Trimming took off 9 bases at V and 7 bases at J, with 20 bases between the two ends. The CDR3 extends over 14 amino acids. The chain's CDR3 is CATSGFGGGNEQFF. Here the CDR3 DNA reads TGCGCCACCTCGGGTTTCGGAGGAGGTAATGAGCAGTTCTTC.

This clonotype was detected only a few times. The junction and the germline gene differ at one end; a read error may be behind it. The chain recombines TRBV10-3 with TRBJ1-1; TRBD1 is a possible D gene (5 bases). The CDR3 spans 13 residues. Germline V gives CDR1 ENHRY, CDR2 SYGVKD. This CDR3 is CAISGQSTSDAFF. The CDR3 nucleotides are TGTGCCATCAGTGGACAGTCTACCTCTGACGCTTTCTTT.

The chain is built from TRBV6-2 or TRBV6-3 and TRBJ1-6, with a possible D match to TRBD1 (5 bases). The germline CDR1 and CDR2 sequences are MNHEY and SVGEGT. The V and J ends lost 6 bases and 10 bases respectively, with 13 bases between them. This CDR3 contains 13 residues. The CDR3 nucleotides are TGTGCCAGCAGGTCCGGGGCCTTATCACCCCTCCACTTT. The encoded protein is CASRSGALSPLHF.

A few counts support this clonotype. This rearrangement joins TRBV20-1 to TRBJ2-1, with 14 bases fitting TRBD2. This CDR3 contains 17 residues. The germline V gene encodes CDR1 DFQATT and CDR2 SNEGSKA (reference sequence). V lost 0 bases to trimming and J lost 5 bases; unmatched junction nucleotides: 6. The CDR3 coding sequence is TGCAGTGCTAGAGATTCCTGGACTAGCGGGAGGAACAATGAGCAGTTCTTC. It translates to CSARDSWTSGRNNEQFF.

Only a few counts were recorded for this clonotype. The V and J genes are TRBV9 and TRBJ1-2, with 7 bases identical to TRBD1. V was pared by 3 bases and J by 6 bases, with 11 bases of the junction left unmatched. The CDR3 spans 15 residues. Per the germline V gene, CDR1 is SGDLS and CDR2 is YYNGEE. DNA of the CDR3: TGTGCCAGCAGCGGACCAAAGACAGGGTTGGATGGCTACACCTTC. Translated, it gives CASSGPKTGLDGYTF.